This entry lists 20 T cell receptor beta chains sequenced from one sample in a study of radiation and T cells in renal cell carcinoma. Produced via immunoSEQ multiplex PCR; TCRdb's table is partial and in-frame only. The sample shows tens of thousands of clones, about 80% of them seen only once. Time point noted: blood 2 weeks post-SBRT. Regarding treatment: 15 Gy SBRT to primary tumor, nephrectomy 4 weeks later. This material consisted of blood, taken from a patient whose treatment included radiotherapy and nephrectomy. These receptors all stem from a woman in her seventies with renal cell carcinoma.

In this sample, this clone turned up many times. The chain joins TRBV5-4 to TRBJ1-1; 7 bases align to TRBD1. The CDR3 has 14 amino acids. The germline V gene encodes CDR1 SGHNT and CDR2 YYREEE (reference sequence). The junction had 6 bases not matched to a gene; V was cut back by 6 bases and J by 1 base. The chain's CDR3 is CASTMDRRNTEAFF. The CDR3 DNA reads TGTGCCAGCACCATGGACAGGCGGAACACTGAAGCTTTCTTT.

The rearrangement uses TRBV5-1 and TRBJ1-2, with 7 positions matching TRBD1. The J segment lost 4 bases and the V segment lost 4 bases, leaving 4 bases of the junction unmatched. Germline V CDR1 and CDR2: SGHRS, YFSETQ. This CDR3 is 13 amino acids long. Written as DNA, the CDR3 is TGCGCCAGCAGCACGGGACAGAGCTATGGCTACACCTTC. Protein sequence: CASSTGQSYGYTF. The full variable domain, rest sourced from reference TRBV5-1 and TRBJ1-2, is KAGVTQTPRYLIKTRGQQVTLSCSPISGHRSVSWYQQTPGQGLQFLFEYFSETQRNKGNFPGRFSGRQFSNSRSEMNVSTLELGDSALYLCASSTGQSYGYTFGSGTRLTVV.

The CDR3 loop reads CASSLGTSGGGNEQFF. The DNA for the CDR3 is TGCGCCAGCAGCTTGGGGACTAGCGGGGGAGGTAATGAGCAGTTCTTC. The V call is TRBV5-1, the J call TRBJ2-1; 13 bases fit TRBD2. The trim removed 0 bases at V and 7 bases at J, leaving 4 bases unmatched. Germline values: CDR1 SGHRS, CDR2 YFSETQ. This CDR3 comprises 16 residues.

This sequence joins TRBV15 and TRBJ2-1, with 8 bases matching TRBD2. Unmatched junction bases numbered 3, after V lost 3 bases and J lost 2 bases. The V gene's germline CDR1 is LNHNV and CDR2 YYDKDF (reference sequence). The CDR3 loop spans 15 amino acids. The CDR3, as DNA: TGTGCCACCAGCAGCCTTAGCGGGGCCTACAATGAGCAGTTCTTC. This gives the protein CATSSLSGAYNEQFF.

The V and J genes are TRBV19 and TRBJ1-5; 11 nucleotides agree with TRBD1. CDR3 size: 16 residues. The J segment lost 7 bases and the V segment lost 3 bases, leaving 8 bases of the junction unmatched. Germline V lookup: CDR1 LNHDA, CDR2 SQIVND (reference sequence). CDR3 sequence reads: CASSMRTGGTEQPQHF. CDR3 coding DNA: TGTGCCAGTAGTATGAGGACAGGGGGCACTGAACAGCCCCAGCATTTT.

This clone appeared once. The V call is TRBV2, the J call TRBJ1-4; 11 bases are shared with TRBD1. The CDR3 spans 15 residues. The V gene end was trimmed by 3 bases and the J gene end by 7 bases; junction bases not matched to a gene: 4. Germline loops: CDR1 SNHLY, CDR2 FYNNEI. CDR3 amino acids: CASSDPGQGVEKLFF. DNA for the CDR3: TGTGCCAGCAGTGACCCGGGACAGGGGGTTGAAAAACTGTTTTTT. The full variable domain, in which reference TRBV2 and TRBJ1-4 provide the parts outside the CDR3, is EPEVTQTPSHQVTQMGQEVILRCVPISNHLYFYWYRQILGQKVEFLVSFYNNEISEKSEIFDDQFSVERPDGSNFTLKIRSTKLEDSAMYFCASSDPGQGVEKLFFGSGTQLSVL.

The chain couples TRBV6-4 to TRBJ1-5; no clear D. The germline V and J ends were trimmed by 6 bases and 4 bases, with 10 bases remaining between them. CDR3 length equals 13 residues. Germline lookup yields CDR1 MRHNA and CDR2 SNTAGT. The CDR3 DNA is TGTGCCAGCAGAAGGCAGCAAAATCAGCCCCAGCATTTT. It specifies CASRRQQNQPQHF.

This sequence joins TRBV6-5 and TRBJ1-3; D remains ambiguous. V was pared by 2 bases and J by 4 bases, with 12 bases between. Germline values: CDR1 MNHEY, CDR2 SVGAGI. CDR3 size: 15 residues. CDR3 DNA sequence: TGTGCCAGCAGTTACACTGCCCCCGGCGGAAACACCATATATTTT. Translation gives CASSYTAPGGNTIYF.

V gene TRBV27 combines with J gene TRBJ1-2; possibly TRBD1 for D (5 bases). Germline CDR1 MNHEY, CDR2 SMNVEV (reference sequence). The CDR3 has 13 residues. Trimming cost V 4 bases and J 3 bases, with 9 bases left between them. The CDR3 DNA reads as TGTGCCAGCAGTTCCGACAGAGACTATGGCTACACCTTC. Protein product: CASSSDRDYGYTF.

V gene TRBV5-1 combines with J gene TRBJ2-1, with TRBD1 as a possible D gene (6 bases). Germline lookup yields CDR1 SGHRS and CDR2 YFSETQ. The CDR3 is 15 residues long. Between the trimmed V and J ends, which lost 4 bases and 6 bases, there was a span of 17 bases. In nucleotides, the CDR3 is TGCGCCAGCAGCCAGGGGTGGGGAGCCCGCAATGAGCAGTTCTTC. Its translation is CASSQGWGARNEQFF. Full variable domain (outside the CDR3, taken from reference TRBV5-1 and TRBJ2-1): KAGVTQTPRYLIKTRGQQVTLSCSPISGHRSVSWYQQTPGQGLQFLFEYFSETQRNKGNFPGRFSGRQFSNSRSEMNVSTLELGDSALYLCASSQGWGARNEQFFGPGTRLTVL.

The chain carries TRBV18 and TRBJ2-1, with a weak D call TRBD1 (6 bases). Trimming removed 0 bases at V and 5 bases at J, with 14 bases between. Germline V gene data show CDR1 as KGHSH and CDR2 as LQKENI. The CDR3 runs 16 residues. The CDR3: CASSPPGRGPHNEQFF. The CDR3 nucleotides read TGTGCCAGCTCACCACCGGGCAGGGGCCCCCACAATGAGCAGTTCTTC.

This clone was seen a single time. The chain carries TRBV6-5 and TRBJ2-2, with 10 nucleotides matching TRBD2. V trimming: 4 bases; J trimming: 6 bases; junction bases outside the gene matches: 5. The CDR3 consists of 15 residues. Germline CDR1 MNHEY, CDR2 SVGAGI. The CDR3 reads CASSLGTSASGELFF. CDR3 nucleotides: TGTGCCAGCAGTTTAGGGACTAGCGCGTCCGGGGAGCTGTTTTTT.

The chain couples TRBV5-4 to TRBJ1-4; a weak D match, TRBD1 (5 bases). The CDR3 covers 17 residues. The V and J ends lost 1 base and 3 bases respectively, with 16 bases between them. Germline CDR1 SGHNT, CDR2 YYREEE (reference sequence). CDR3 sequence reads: CASSLFQGGLANEKLFF. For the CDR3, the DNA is TGTGCCAGCAGCTTGTTTCAGGGAGGTTTGGCTAATGAAAAACTGTTTTTT.

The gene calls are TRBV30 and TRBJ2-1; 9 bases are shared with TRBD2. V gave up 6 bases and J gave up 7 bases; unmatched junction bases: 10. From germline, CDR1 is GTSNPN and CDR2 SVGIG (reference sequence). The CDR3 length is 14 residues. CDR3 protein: CACWAGGMMNEQFF. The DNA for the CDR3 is TGTGCCTGCTGGGCGGGAGGGATGATGAATGAGCAGTTCTTC.

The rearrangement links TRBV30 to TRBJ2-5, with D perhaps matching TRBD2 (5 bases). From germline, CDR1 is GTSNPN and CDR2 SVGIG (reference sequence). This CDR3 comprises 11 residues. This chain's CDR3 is CASSRGETQYF. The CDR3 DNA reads TGTGCATCTTCTCGGGGAGAGACCCAGTACTTC.

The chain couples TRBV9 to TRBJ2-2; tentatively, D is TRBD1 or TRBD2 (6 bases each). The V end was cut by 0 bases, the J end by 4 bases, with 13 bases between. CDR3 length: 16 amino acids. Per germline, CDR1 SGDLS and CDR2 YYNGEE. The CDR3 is CASSVASGEATGELFF. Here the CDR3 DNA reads TGTGCCAGCAGCGTAGCGTCAGGGGAGGCCACCGGGGAGCTGTTTTTT. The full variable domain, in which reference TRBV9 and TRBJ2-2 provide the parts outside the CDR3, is DSGVTQTPKHLITATGQRVTLRCSPRSGDLSVYWYQQSLDQGLQFLIQYYNGEERAKGNILERFSAQQFPDLHSELNLSSLELGDSALYFCASSVASGEATGELFFGEGSRLTVL.

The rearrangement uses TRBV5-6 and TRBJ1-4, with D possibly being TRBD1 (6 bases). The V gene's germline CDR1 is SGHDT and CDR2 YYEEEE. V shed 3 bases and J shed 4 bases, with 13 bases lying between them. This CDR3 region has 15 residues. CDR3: CASSWRTENNEKLFF. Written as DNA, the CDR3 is TGTGCCAGCAGCTGGAGGACAGAGAATAATGAAAAACTGTTTTTT.

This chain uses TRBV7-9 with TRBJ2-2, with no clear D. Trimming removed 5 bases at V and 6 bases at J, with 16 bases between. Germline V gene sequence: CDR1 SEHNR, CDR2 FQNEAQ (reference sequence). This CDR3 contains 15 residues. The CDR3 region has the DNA TGTGCCAGCAGCCTCCAGCAGTCTAAGGCCGGGGAGCTGTTTTTT. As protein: CASSLQQSKAGELFF.

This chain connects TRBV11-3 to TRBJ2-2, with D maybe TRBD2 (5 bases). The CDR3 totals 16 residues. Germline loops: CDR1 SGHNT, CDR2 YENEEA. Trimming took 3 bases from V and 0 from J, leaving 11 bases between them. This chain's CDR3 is CASSFRRAANTGELFF. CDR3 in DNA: TGTGCCAGCAGCTTCCGTAGAGCGGCGAACACCGGGGAGCTGTTTTTT.

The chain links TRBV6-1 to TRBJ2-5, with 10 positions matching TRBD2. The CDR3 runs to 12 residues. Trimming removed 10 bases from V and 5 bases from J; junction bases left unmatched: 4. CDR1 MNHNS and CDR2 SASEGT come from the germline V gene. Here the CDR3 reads CATRAGGETQYF. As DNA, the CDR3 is TGTGCCACCAGAGCGGGAGGGGAGACCCAGTACTTC.